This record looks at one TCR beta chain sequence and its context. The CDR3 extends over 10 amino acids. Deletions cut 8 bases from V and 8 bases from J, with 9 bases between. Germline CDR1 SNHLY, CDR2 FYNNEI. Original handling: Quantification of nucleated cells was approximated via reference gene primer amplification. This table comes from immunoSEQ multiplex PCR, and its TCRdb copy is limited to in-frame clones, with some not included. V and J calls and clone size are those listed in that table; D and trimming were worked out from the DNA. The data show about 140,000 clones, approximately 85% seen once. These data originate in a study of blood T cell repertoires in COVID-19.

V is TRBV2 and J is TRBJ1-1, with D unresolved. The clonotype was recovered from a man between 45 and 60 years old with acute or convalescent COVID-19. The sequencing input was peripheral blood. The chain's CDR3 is CASRVFEAFF. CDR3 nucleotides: TGTGCCAGCCGGGTCTTCGAAGCTTTCTTT.